This TCR beta chain was recovered during a study of CXCR3-negative and CXCR3-positive naive CD8 T cells. Whole-study results and caveats: Comparison of naive cells showed more hydrophobic TRB CDR3s in CXCR3-positive than in CXCR3-negative naive cells.

Worth noting for this clonotype: What it binds is not known.

Researchers prepared the TRB cDNA libraries using 5' RACE with UMI labels. No DNA is given; TCRdb re-called the 5' RACE reads and lists each CDR3 protein once. This sample's table reports some 130,000 distinct CDR3 sequences. Germline lookup yields CDR1 SEHNR and CDR2 FQNEAQ (reference sequence). CDR3 length: 16 amino acids. The authors gated naive CD8+ T cells as CD45RO-CCR7+CD27+CD95-. Material for sequencing was naive CXCR3- CD8+ T cells from blood. As for subset: CD45RO-CCR7+CD27+CD95- naive CD8+ T cells lacking CXCR3 (TNR3-). The chain uses TRBV7-9 and TRBJ2-1. This clonotype was obtained from a human donor in good health. Some clones in this sample may be carry-over from other donors' samples. CDR3 sequence: CASNSSPRRSYNEQFF.